These 12 T cell receptor beta chains originate from one sample sequenced in a study of T cell repertoires in cytomegalovirus infection. These receptors' antigens are unknown. TCRdb redid the calling of the reads with MiXCR, one entry per CDR3 protein. The table records over 120,000 distinct CDR3 sequences, 32% of them present only once. This material consisted of CD8+ T cells from cultured PBMCs, taken from culture after CMV antigen stimulation. The source is a human donor in good health (CMV status not recorded). Some clones in this sample may be carry-over from other donors' samples.

This clonotype has just a few counts. This chain uses TRBV7-3 with TRBJ1-2; D is unresolved. CDR1 and CDR2 from the germline V gene are SGHTA and FQGTGA. Trimming stripped 5 bases from V and 4 bases from J, with 14 bases between. This CDR3 has 14 amino acids. The CDR3: CASSPGRGSYGYTF. CDR3 in DNA: TGTGCCAGCAGCCCGGGCAGAGGCTCCTATGGCTACACCTTC. Using reference TRBV7-3 and TRBJ1-2 for the parts outside the CDR3, the full variable domain is GAGVSQTPSNKVTEKGKYVELRCDPISGHTALYWYRQSLGQGPEFLIYFQGTGAADDSGLPNDRFFAVRPEGSVSTLKIQRTERGDSAVYLCASSPGRGSYGYTFGSGTRLTVV.

This clonotype was counted ten times or more. The chain is built from TRBV7-8 and TRBJ2-1; 9 bases agree with TRBD1. V was pared by 5 bases and J by 7 bases, with 12 bases of the junction left unmatched. CDR1 and CDR2 (germline): SGHVS, FQNEAQ. The CDR3 runs to 16 residues. In DNA, the CDR3 is TGTGCCAGCAGCGGCATCTCGGGACAGGGCCTAAATGAGCAGTTCTTC. This codes for CASSGISGQGLNEQFF.

The chain links TRBV2 to TRBJ2-1, with TRBD2 as a possible D gene (5 bases). This CDR3 has 12 amino acids. With 6 bases removed from V and 9 bases from J, the gap between germline ends came to 12 bases. CDR1 and CDR2 (germline): SNHLY, FYNNEI. The CDR3 coding sequence is TGTGCCAGCAGCGCGGGCCCCGCTGAGCAGTTCTTC. Its protein product is CASSAGPAEQFF.

CDR3 sequence reads: CASSLGLMNTEAFF. For the CDR3, the DNA is TGTGCCAGTAGTTTAGGCCTCATGAACACTGAAGCTTTCTTT. This chain uses TRBV19 with TRBJ1-1; D remains ambiguous. Germline values: CDR1 LNHDA, CDR2 SQIVND (reference sequence). The V gene lost 5 bases and the J gene lost 0 bases, with 10 bases spanning the gap. The CDR3 sequence is 14 residues long.

The J gene is TRBJ2-3, the V gene TRBV12-3 or TRBV12-4, with D perhaps TRBD2 (5 bases). This CDR3 spans 14 amino acids. Trimming shortened V by 4 bases and J by 4 bases, and 12 bases separated the two germline ends. The CDR3 region has the DNA TGTGCCAGCAGTTCGATGTCGGGGTCAGATACGCAGTATTTT. Translation: CASSSMSGSDTQYF.

The V call is TRBV27, the J call TRBJ2-5; 12 bases match TRBD2. The CDR3 loop spans 16 amino acids. J was trimmed by 2 bases and V by 3 bases; bases with no gene match: 4. Germline V CDR1 and CDR2: MNHEY, SMNVEV (reference sequence). The DNA of the CDR3 is TGTGCCAGCAGTTTTCGGACTAGCGGGGAGCAAGAGACCCAGTACTTC. As protein: CASSFRTSGEQETQYF.

The chain employs TRBV27 and TRBJ2-5; no firm D call. The CDR3 covers 15 residues. CDR1 MNHEY and CDR2 SMNVEV come from the germline V gene (reference sequence). Trimming cost V 2 bases and J 1 base, with 11 bases left between them. CDR3 protein: CASSLTVGSQETQYF. Written as DNA, the CDR3 is TGTGCCAGCAGTTTAACGGTGGGGTCCCAAGAGACCCAGTACTTC.

The gene calls are TRBV20-1 and TRBJ1-5, with 8 nucleotides matching TRBD1. The CDR3 runs 17 residues. The junction had 9 bases not matched to a gene; V was cut back by 2 bases and J by 0 bases. The germline gives CDR1 DFQATT, CDR2 SNEGSKA (reference sequence). The CDR3, as DNA: TGCAGTGCTAGACTAAACAGGGGGGTTTTTAGCAATCAGCCCCAGCATTTT. This sequence encodes CSARLNRGVFSNQPQHF.

This sequence joins TRBV25-1 and TRBJ1-5; D is unresolved. Germline V gene lookup returns CDR1 MGHDK and CDR2 SYGVNS. The CDR3 totals 14 residues. Trimming took 4 bases from V and 4 from J, leaving 11 bases between them. For the CDR3, the DNA is TGTGCCAGCAGTGTTGCAGGATTTAATCAGCCCCAGCATTTT. Translated, it gives CASSVAGFNQPQHF.

The chain is built from TRBV7-8 and TRBJ1-1, with D perhaps TRBD1 (5 bases). CDR1 is SGHVS and CDR2 is FQNEAQ in the germline V gene. V lost 6 bases, J lost 6 bases, and 11 bases lay in between. The CDR3 loop spans 12 amino acids. The CDR3 region has the DNA TGTGCCAGCAGTCCCGGGACGGCTGAAGCTTTCTTT. It translates to CASSPGTAEAFF. Variable domain in full (rest from reference TRBV7-8 and TRBJ1-1): GAGVSQSPRYKVAKRGQDVALRCDPISGHVSLFWYQQALGQGPEFLTYFQNEAQLDKSGLPSDRFFAERPEGSVSTLKIQRTQQEDSAVYLCASSPGTAEAFFGQGTRLTVV.

This clonotype occurred a few times. CDR3 DNA: TGTGCCAGCAGTTACTCGACAGGGGACCCTGAAGCTTTCTTT. Encoded protein: CASSYSTGDPEAFF. V usage is TRBV6-6 and J usage is TRBJ1-1; 8 nucleotides match TRBD1. This CDR3 is built from 14 residues. V shed 0 bases, J shed 6 bases, and the junction held 3 bases outside the gene matches. Germline V gives CDR1 MNHNY, CDR2 SVGAGI (reference sequence).

The table lists this clonotype with a few counts. The V gene is TRBV6-1, the J gene TRBJ1-1; D gene ambiguous. CDR3 length: 13 amino acids. Trimming pared 8 bases from V and 0 bases from J, leaving 10 bases between. CDR1 MNHNS and CDR2 SASEGT come from the germline V gene. CDR3 protein: CASLGRMNTEAFF. The DNA of the CDR3 is TGTGCCAGCTTAGGACGGATGAACACTGAAGCTTTCTTT.